The rows below give T cell receptor beta chains drawn from one sample of a study of blood T cell repertoires in COVID-19. Data came from immunoSEQ multiplex PCR; TCRdb stores just in-frame clones and leaves some out. There are fewer than 300,000 clones in the sample; 75% to 95% occur only once, and 1% to 1.3% lies in the top ten. Sequencing was carried out using PBMCs or T cells enriched from blood (not recorded which). The receptors shown here come from a woman aged 25 to 39 who had recovered from COVID-19. CDR3s leave out the opening cysteine and the closing phenylalanine or tryptophan. Size values are once, few and many counts, or a class for expanded clones, and some rows have none.

TRBJ2-1 TRBV12-5 NA ASGLAGGPSSYNEQF
TRBJ2-1 TRBV7-7 NA ASSSNSAPGNEQF
TRBJ1-3 TRBV5-1 NA ASSQFYLNRDSGNTIY
TRBJ2-5 TRBV6-6 NA ASSYSRQGETQY
TRBJ2-5 TRBV18 once ASSPRQGRETQY
TRBJ1-1 TRBV25-1 NA ASSRTGDTEAF
TRBJ2-1 TRBV21-1 NA ASSKPRSGLLAGYNEQF
TRBJ1-2 TRBV14 NA ASSQDGQGYGYT
TRBJ2-7 TRBV10-3 NA AISPSTGAYEQY
TRBJ1-5 TRBV6-1 NA ASSERDRGNQPQH
TRBJ2-7 TRBV6-2/TRBV6-3 NA ASSTETSGTGTYEQY
TRBJ2-5 TRBV4-1 NA ASSLDRGRETQY
TRBJ2-2 TRBV18 NA ASSPPAGGRTGELF
TRBJ2-1 TRBV9 once ASSVPTGKEYNEQF
TRBJ2-7 TRBV4-1 NA ASSHTGDRTYEQY
TRBJ2-7 TRBV11-2 NA ASSLRAGGSSDEQY
TRBJ1-5 TRBV29-1 NA SVEGAGSNQPQH
TRBJ1-5 TRBV4-1 NA ASSQDRVIGNQPQH
TRBJ2-5 TRBV28 NA ASLTSTQETQY
TRBJ2-3 TRBV18 NA ASSPPAPADTQY
TRBJ2-3 TRBV7-8 NA ASSKTSDHTQY
TRBJ2-4 TRBV12-3/TRBV12-4 NA ASSRTAGNIQY
TRBJ1-2 TRBV7-2 NA ASSLMGDYGYT
TRBJ2-1 TRBV11-1 NA ASSPWTSGKWDEQF
TRBJ1-1 TRBV4-1 NA ASSQVQKNTEAF
TRBJ2-7 TRBV24-1 NA ATSDPGQGEQY
TRBJ2-2 TRBV5-4 NA ASSPSQRGDTGELF
TRBJ1-1 TRBV3-1/TRBV3-2 few ASSPPGVGTEAF
TRBJ1-4 TRBV27 NA ASSRQYNEKLF
TRBJ2-1 TRBV7-9 NA ASSFWTSDNNEQF
TRBJ2-7 TRBV5-4 NA ASSVTGGLTGEQY